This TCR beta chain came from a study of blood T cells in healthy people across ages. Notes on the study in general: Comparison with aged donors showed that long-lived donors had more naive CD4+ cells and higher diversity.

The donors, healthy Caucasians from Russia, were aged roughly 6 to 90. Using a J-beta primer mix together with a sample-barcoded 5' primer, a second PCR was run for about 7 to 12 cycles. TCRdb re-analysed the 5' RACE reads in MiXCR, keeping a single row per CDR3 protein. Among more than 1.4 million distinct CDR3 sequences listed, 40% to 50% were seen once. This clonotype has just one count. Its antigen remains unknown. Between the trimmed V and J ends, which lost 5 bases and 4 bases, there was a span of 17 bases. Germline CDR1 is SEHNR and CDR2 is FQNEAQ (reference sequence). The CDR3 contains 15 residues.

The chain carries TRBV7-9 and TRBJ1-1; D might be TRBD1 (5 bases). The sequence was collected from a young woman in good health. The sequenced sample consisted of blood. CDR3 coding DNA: TGTGCCAGCAGCCCTGGGATTTATGGGGGCACTGAAGCTTTCTTT. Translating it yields CASSPGIYGGTEAFF.